One sample yielded the 27 T cell receptor beta chains listed below, sequenced in a study of T cells in women clearing cervical HPV infection. Sequencing used immunoSEQ multiplex PCR; TCRdb keeps in-frame clones, though not all of them. The repertoire shows roughly 20,000 clones; the top ten hold 5%. Sequenced sample: blood buffy coat. These receptors originate from a woman aged 18 to 75 with a cervical HPV16 infection that either progressed to CIN3+ or cleared (not recorded which).

To note about this clone: The read comes to an end 3 residues before the CDR3 does, leaving the germline J gene to fill in the end. The chain has TRBV14 and TRBJ2-1; weak D call: TRBD1 (5 bases). Germline CDR1 is SGHDN and CDR2 is FVKESK. The V gene lost 4 bases and the J gene lost 5 bases, with 12 bases spanning the gap. CDR3 size: 14 residues. The sequenced CDR3 bases are TGTGCCAGCAGCCTCGCGGTAGGGGACAATGAG. Translation: CASSLAVGDNE. The complete CDR3 reads CASSLAVGDNEQFF.

The part of the CDR3 DNA that was read is TGTGCCAGCAGTCCCGGGACAGGAGAAACTGAA. Its translation: CASSPGTGETE. The whole CDR3 sequence is CASSPGTGETEAFF. V gene TRBV6-4 combines with J gene TRBJ1-1; 8 nucleotides agree with TRBD1. The read comes to an end 3 residues before the CDR3 does, leaving the germline J gene to fill in the end. Germline V gene lookup returns CDR1 MRHNA and CDR2 SNTAGT. CDR3 size: 14 residues. Germline trimming cut 5 bases from V and 5 bases from J; bases unmatched to any gene: 7.

This clone is classed as medium-sized by frequency. Sequencing ends 3 residues short of the CDR3 end; the germline J gene provides the rest. The chain combines TRBV7-8 with TRBJ2-6, with 8 positions matching TRBD2. Trimming removed 0 bases from V and 1 base from J; junction bases left unmatched: 5. CDR1 is SGHVS, CDR2 FQNEAQ, per germline. The CDR3 runs to 18 residues. Partial CDR3 DNA: TGTGCCAGCAGCTTAGCGGGACTAGACTTTTCTGGGGCCAACGTC. Protein: CASSLAGLDFSGANV. The CDR3 in its entirety is CASSLAGLDFSGANVLTF.

Concerning this clone itself: The read stops 3 residues short of the end of the CDR3; the missing end is completed from the germline J gene. The rearrangement uses TRBV6-2 or TRBV6-3 and TRBJ1-5, with D possibly matching TRBD1 (5 bases). The CDR3 is made up of 13 amino acids. V shed 4 bases and J shed 2 bases, with 6 bases lying between them. CDR1 and CDR2 from the germline V gene are MNHEY and SVGEGT. The covered CDR3 bases are TGTGCCAGCAGTTGGGGCCGCAATCAGCCC. Protein sequence: CASSWGRNQP. The whole CDR3 sequence reads CASSWGRNQPQHF.

Of note for this clone: The sequence runs out 3 residues before the end of the CDR3; the remainder is reconstructed from the germline J gene. The rearrangement links TRBV19 to TRBJ2-1; D is unclear. There are 13 residues in the CDR3. Germline-derived CDR1 and CDR2 are LNHDA and SQIVND (reference sequence). Trimming removed 7 bases at V and 0 bases at J, with 7 bases between. The sequenced part of the CDR3 DNA is TGTGCCAGTACTCAGTCCTCCTACAATGAG. This sequence encodes CASTQSSYNE. The full CDR3 reads CASTQSSYNEQFF.

For this clone: Sequencing ends 3 residues short of the CDR3 end; the germline J gene provides the rest. The genes are TRBV18 and TRBJ1-2; D unresolved. The CDR3 length is 12 residues. In germline, CDR1 is KGHSH, CDR2 LQKENI. The V end was cut by 3 bases, the J end by 4 bases, with 6 bases between. The CDR3 is CASSPPGYGYTF. Partial CDR3 DNA: TGTGCCAGCTCACCGCCCGGCTATGGC.

Remarks on this clone: From the germline J gene comes the end of the CDR3, since the read stops 3 residues before it. This chain joins TRBV5-1 and TRBJ2-1; tentative D call: TRBD2 (6 bases). Between the trimmed V and J ends, which lost 3 bases and 5 bases, there was a span of 21 bases. Germline loops: CDR1 SGHRS, CDR2 YFSETQ. CDR3 length: 17 residues. The CDR3 protein is CASSSPLGGEWDNEQFF. The CDR3 bases that were read are TGCGCCAGCAGCTCCCCCCTTGGCGGGGAATGGGACAATGAG.

Remarks on this clone: The read comes to an end 3 residues before the CDR3 does, leaving the germline J gene to fill in the end. The J gene is TRBJ2-3, the V gene TRBV20-1; D ambiguous. The germline V gene encodes CDR1 DFQATT and CDR2 SNEGSKA (reference sequence). This CDR3 comprises 14 residues. The CDR3 region is CSARDLLEQETQYF. The CDR3 DNA, read in part, is TGCAGTGCTAGAGATCTGCTAGAACAAGAGACG.

Note on this clone: The read terminates 3 residues ahead of where the CDR3 ends, so the germline J gene completes it. The rearrangement links TRBV9 to TRBJ2-3; 7 nucleotides line up with TRBD1. This CDR3 has 12 residues. CDR1 and CDR2 (germline): SGDLS, YYNGEE. The CDR3 here is CASSVGQGAQYF. CDR3 DNA, as far as it was read: TGTGCCAGCAGCGTAGGACAGGGCGCG.

Points on this clone: The read comes to an end 3 residues before the CDR3 does, leaving the germline J gene to fill in the end. The chain couples TRBV5-6 to TRBJ2-2; a possible D gene is TRBD1 (6 bases). Germline V gene sequence: CDR1 SGHDT, CDR2 YYEEEE. V was shortened by 5 bases and J by 5 bases, with 10 bases between the two germline ends. The CDR3 covers 13 residues. The sequenced CDR3 bases are TGTGCCAGCAGGCAAGGACAGACCGGGGAG. Protein sequence: CASRQGQTGE. The entire CDR3 reads CASRQGQTGELFF.

The CDR3 spells CASSYLGANYGYTF. Incomplete CDR3 DNA: TGTGCCAGCTCGTATCTCGGGGCTAACTATGGC. The chain recombines TRBV6-4 with TRBJ1-2; no clear D gene. The read ends 3 residues before the CDR3 terminus; that terminus is restored from the germline J gene. The CDR3 loop spans 14 amino acids. Germline V gene sequence: CDR1 MRHNA, CDR2 SNTAGT. V was pared by 8 bases and J by 0 bases, with 13 bases between.

Regarding this clone: The read finishes 3 residues shy of the CDR3 end, and the germline J gene is used to complete it. The chain couples TRBV7-2 to TRBJ2-2; D perhaps matches TRBD1 (5 bases). This CDR3 has 14 amino acids. Per the germline V gene, CDR1 is SGHTA and CDR2 is FQGNSA. Incomplete CDR3 DNA: TGTGCCAGCAGCGCCAGGGTGGGAAATGAAAAG. As protein: CASSARVGNEK. The full CDR3 reads CASSARVGNEKLFF.

As regards this clone: The sequenced fragment ends 3 residues before the CDR3 boundary, so the rest is inferred from the germline J gene. The chain is built from TRBV18 and TRBJ2-1; weak D call: TRBD2 (6 bases). Germline loops: CDR1 KGHSH, CDR2 LQKENI. V lost 3 bases and J lost 6, with 21 bases in between. The CDR3 is 17 amino acids. The chain's CDR3 is CASSPETITWDFNEQFF. The sequenced part of the CDR3 DNA is TGTGCCAGCTCACCCGAAACCATCACTTGGGACTTCAATGAG.

Turning to this clone: Sequencing ends 3 residues short of the CDR3 end; the germline J gene provides the rest. This chain uses TRBV9 with TRBJ1-6, with TRBD1 as a possible D gene (5 bases). CDR1 and CDR2 from the germline V gene are SGDLS and YYNGEE. This CDR3 has 14 residues. Trimming left V 4 bases short and J 7 bases short, with 12 bases between. The CDR3 DNA, read in part, is TGTGCCAGCAGCACGAGACAGAACAATTCACCC. Its translation is CASSTRQNNSP. The full CDR3 sequence reads CASSTRQNNSPLHF. Full variable domain (outside the CDR3, taken from reference TRBV9 and TRBJ1-6): DSGVTQTPKHLITATGQRVTLRCSPRSGDLSVYWYQQSLDQGLQFLIQYYNGEERAKGNILERFSAQQFPDLHSELNLSSLELGDSALYFCASSTRQNNSPLHFGNGTRLTVT.

Remarks on this clone: The read ends 3 residues early relative to the CDR3; the germline J gene fills the gap. The chain combines TRBV28 with TRBJ1-4; TRBD1 is a possible D gene (6 bases). CDR1 is MDHEN and CDR2 is SYDVKM in the germline V gene. The CDR3 loop spans 14 amino acids. Trimming removed 7 bases from V and 4 bases from J, with 13 bases in between. Partial CDR3 DNA: TGTGCCAGCAACGAGGACAGCATTAATGAAAAA. This sequence encodes CASNEDSINEK. In full, the CDR3 is CASNEDSINEKLFF.

About this clone: The CDR3 is cut off 3 residues early in the read; its end comes from the germline J gene. The chain joins TRBV7-1 to TRBJ1-5; 8 nucleotides align to TRBD1. TRBV7-1 is an ORF, and what it does is uncertain. Losses at the gene ends were 3 bases for V and 4 bases for J; bases not matched to a gene: 23. This CDR3 is 21 amino acids long. The CDR3 DNA, read in part, is TGTGCCAGCAGCTCTAGAAGTGAGACAGGGGCGCGAAATATCAATAATCAGCCC. This gives the protein CASSSRSETGARNINNQP. The whole CDR3 protein is CASSSRSETGARNINNQPQHF.

Concerning this clone itself: The read ends 3 residues shy of where the CDR3 ends; the end is completed using the germline J gene. The chain couples TRBV2 to TRBJ2-2; D might be TRBD1 (6 bases). The CDR3 has 13 amino acids. Germline V gene data show CDR1 as SNHLY and CDR2 as FYNNEI. The chain's CDR3 is CASRRGINEKLFF. The covered CDR3 bases are TGTGCCAGCAGGAGGGGGATTAATGAAAAG.

Worth noting for this clone: The CDR3 extends 3 residues past the end of the read, so its final part is completed from the germline J gene. This rearrangement joins TRBV6-2 or TRBV6-3 to TRBJ1-2; 7 nucleotides agree with TRBD1. The germline CDR1 and CDR2 sequences are MNHEY and SVGEGT. The CDR3 contains 14 residues. The sequenced CDR3 bases are TGTGCCAGCGGACGGGGACAGACCTCGCAGGGC. The encoded protein is CASGRGQTSQG. The whole CDR3 reads CASGRGQTSQGYTF.

As for this clone: With the read ending 3 residues before the CDR3 end, the germline J gene is used to fill in that end. This chain joins TRBV4-2 and TRBJ2-7; tentative D call: TRBD1 (6 bases). V was cut by 0 bases and J by 2 bases, with 26 bases left in between. This CDR3 spans 20 amino acids. Germline CDR1 is LGHNA and CDR2 is YNFKEQ. The sequenced part of the CDR3 DNA is TGTGCCAGCAGCCAAGATGGTAGGGCAGGGGCCCGACCAAACCCCTACGAG. It codes for CASSQDGRAGARPNPYE. In full, the CDR3 is CASSQDGRAGARPNPYEQYF.

Concerning this clone: The read falls 3 residues short of the CDR3 end, and the missing part is taken from the germline J gene. The genes are TRBV13 and TRBJ2-5, with a tentative D call TRBD1 (6 bases). The CDR3 extends over 14 amino acids. V lost 2 bases and J lost 3, with 10 bases in between. The germline CDR1 and CDR2 sequences are PRHDT and FYEKMQ (reference sequence). CDR3 amino acids: CASSLRTGKETQYF. The sequenced CDR3 bases are TGTGCCAGCAGCTTACGAACAGGGAAAGAGACC.

Notes on this clone: Coverage ceases 3 residues before the CDR3 finishes, and the germline J gene fills in the end. V and J are TRBV30 and TRBJ2-7; perhaps TRBD1 as D (6 bases). CDR1 and CDR2 (germline): GTSNPN, SVGIG (reference sequence). The length of the CDR3 is 14 residues. Trimming left V 2 bases short and J 3 bases short, with 14 bases between. The DNA read from the CDR3 is TGTGCCTGGAGTATACAGGGATACCGCTACGAG. Its translation: CAWSIQGYRYE. From start to end, the CDR3 is CAWSIQGYRYEQYF.

Concerning this clone: The read ends 3 residues early relative to the CDR3; the germline J gene fills the gap. The V call is TRBV9, the J call TRBJ2-1; D is uncertain. The CDR3 loop spans 13 amino acids. With 7 bases removed from V and 0 bases from J, the gap between germline ends came to 8 bases. Germline lookup yields CDR1 SGDLS and CDR2 YYNGEE. Here the CDR3 reads CASGGSSYNEQFF. The CDR3 bases that were read are TGTGCCAGCGGCGGTAGCTCCTACAATGAG.

Worth noting for this clone: The read finishes 3 residues shy of the CDR3 end, and the germline J gene is used to complete it. J is TRBJ1-1 and V is TRBV6-1, with D hard to call. Germline lookup yields CDR1 MNHNS and CDR2 SASEGT. This CDR3 comprises 14 residues. The V gene lost 0 bases and the J gene lost 2 bases, with 7 bases spanning the gap. The covered CDR3 bases are TGTGCCAGCAGTGAAGCGGGCCATAACACTGAA. Protein: CASSEAGHNTE. The complete CDR3 reads CASSEAGHNTEAFF.

As regards this clone: Coverage ceases 3 residues before the CDR3 finishes, and the germline J gene fills in the end. The gene calls are TRBV4-2 and TRBJ2-2; the D is unclear. The CDR3 loop spans 14 amino acids. Trimming removed 1 base from V and 3 bases from J, with 6 bases in between. Per germline, CDR1 LGHNA and CDR2 YNFKEQ. The CDR3 sequence is CASSQVGHTGELFF. The CDR3 DNA, read in part, is TGTGCCAGCAGCCAAGTGGGCCACACCGGGGAG.

As regards this clone: The CDR3 end lies 3 residues beyond the end of the read and is filled in from the germline J gene. The gene calls are TRBV7-8 and TRBJ2-1; 11 bases agree with TRBD1. The CDR3 contains 16 residues. Germline CDR1 and CDR2: SGHVS and FQNEAQ. J gave up 3 bases and V 5 bases, and 6 bases lay outside the gene matches. CDR3 protein: CASSATGTGGYNEQFF. The covered CDR3 bases are TGTGCCAGCAGCGCGACCGGGACAGGGGGCTACAATGAG.

Details on this clone: The CDR3 is cut off 3 residues early in the read; its end comes from the germline J gene. The J gene is TRBJ2-2, the V gene TRBV7-2, with D possibly matching TRBD2 (5 bases). CDR3 length: 15 amino acids. The germline V gene has CDR1 SGHTA and CDR2 FQGNSA. The CDR3 sequence is CASSLVTGFSEKLFF. The part of the CDR3 DNA that was read is TGTGCCAGCAGCTTAGTTACGGGGTTCAGTGAAAAG.

For this clone: The read ends 3 residues before the CDR3 terminus; that terminus is restored from the germline J gene. The chain couples TRBV27 to TRBJ1-6, with 9 bases lining up with TRBD1. CDR3 length equals 14 residues. V shed 4 bases and J 7 bases; nucleotides not matched to a gene: 2. From germline, CDR1 is MNHEY and CDR2 SMNVEV (reference sequence). The CDR3 is CASSSGTGNSPLHF. The part of the CDR3 DNA that was read is TGTGCCAGCAGTTCCGGGACAGGGAATTCACCC.